Below are 17 T cell receptor beta chains sequenced from a single sample in a study of T cell changes during pregnancy in multiple sclerosis. TCRdb's copy holds only in-frame clones and misses some; the assay was immunoSEQ multiplex PCR. The table shows approximately 110,000 clones, with more than 85% occurring only once. This sample comprised peripheral blood, obtained in the third trimester of pregnancy. Receptors originate from a female donor with multiple sclerosis, enrolled in a pregnancy study.

The rearrangement links TRBV10-3 to TRBJ2-7; D might be TRBD1 (5 bases). Per germline, CDR1 ENHRY and CDR2 SYGVKD. Trimming removed 0 bases at V and 8 bases at J, with 11 bases between. This CDR3 spans 13 amino acids. In DNA, the CDR3 is TGTGCCATCAGTGAGTCGGACACGGGCCAGCAGTACTTC. Amino acids: CAISESDTGQQYF.

The V and J genes are TRBV27 and TRBJ2-7; 7 bases line up with TRBD1. V was clipped by 5 bases and J by 0 bases; unmatched bases: 7. Germline values: CDR1 MNHEY, CDR2 SMNVEV (reference sequence). This CDR3 contains 15 residues. CDR3 bases: TGTGCCAGCAGTGAGATCGGACAGGACTCCTACGAGCAGTACTTC. Amino acid sequence: CASSEIGQDSYEQYF.

V is TRBV6-1 and J is TRBJ1-5; tentatively, D is TRBD1 (6 bases). The CDR3 has 16 residues. Trimming cost V 1 base and J 0 bases, with 10 bases left between them. The germline gives CDR1 MNHNS, CDR2 SASEGT. The CDR3 bases are TGTGCCAGCAGTGAAGGGGGAGGGGGTAGCAATCAGCCCCAGCATTTT. Encoded protein: CASSEGGGGSNQPQHF.

The chain employs TRBV2 and TRBJ2-3; 9 nucleotides match TRBD2. V lost 4 bases, J lost 5 bases, and 7 bases stayed unmatched. Germline assignment: CDR1 SNHLY and CDR2 FYNNEI. The CDR3 runs 15 residues. The CDR3 sequence is CASSVGRGGGDTQYF. CDR3 bases: TGTGCCAGCAGTGTGGGGCGGGGGGGCGGAGATACGCAGTATTTT.

The chain combines TRBV6-4 with TRBJ1-5; D is unresolved. The CDR3 totals 13 residues. Germline V lookup: CDR1 MRHNA, CDR2 SNTAGT. With 8 bases removed from V and 6 bases from J, the gap between germline ends came to 14 bases. The CDR3 reads CASSPDSRQPQHF. The DNA for the CDR3 is TGTGCCAGCTCTCCTGACTCCCGTCAGCCCCAGCATTTT.

The chain employs TRBV9 and TRBJ2-3, with 7 nucleotides matching TRBD2. Germline V CDR1 and CDR2: SGDLS, YYNGEE. This CDR3 has 15 amino acids. The V gene end was trimmed by 4 bases and the J gene end by 4 bases; junction bases not matched to a gene: 9. The CDR3 sequence is CASSPRGSGPDTQYF. CDR3 bases: TGTGCCAGCAGCCCTCGCGGGAGCGGGCCAGATACGCAGTATTTT.

V gene TRBV18 combines with J gene TRBJ1-3; 10 nucleotides align to TRBD1. The CDR3 has 15 residues. Germline V lookup: CDR1 KGHSH, CDR2 LQKENI. Trimming took 2 bases from V and 5 from J; bases not matched to a gene: 3. CDR3 region: CASSPGTGDRNTIYF. The DNA for the CDR3 is TGTGCCAGCTCACCAGGGACAGGGGACCGAAACACCATATATTTT.

The chain combines TRBV11-2 with TRBJ2-5, with 10 bases lining up with TRBD2. The CDR3 contains 17 residues. The germline CDR1 and CDR2 sequences are SGHAT and FQNNGV. Losses at the gene ends were 5 bases for V and 1 base for J; bases not matched to a gene: 10. This chain's CDR3 is CASSKLPLAGVQETQYF. The CDR3 DNA reads as TGTGCCAGCAGCAAATTACCGCTAGCGGGGGTCCAAGAGACCCAGTACTTC.

The chain couples TRBV28 to TRBJ2-7, with TRBD2 identical over 12 bases. V shed 4 bases and J 5 bases; nucleotides not matched to a gene: 9. CDR1 is MDHEN and CDR2 is SYDVKM in the germline V gene. The CDR3 extends over 16 amino acids. The CDR3 bases are TGTGCCAGCAGTTCCGTACTAGCGGGAGGTTCCCACGAGCAGTACTTC. Protein product: CASSSVLAGGSHEQYF.

This chain links TRBV6-6 with TRBJ1-5; D is possibly TRBD1 (5 bases). The CDR3 is made up of 15 amino acids. Trimming left V 5 bases short and J 6 bases short, with 17 bases between. Per the germline V gene, CDR1 is MNHNY and CDR2 is SVGAGI (reference sequence). In DNA, the CDR3 is TGTGCCAGCAGTCCCCACGCAGGGCAGGGTCAGCCCCAGCATTTT. It is translated as CASSPHAGQGQPQHF.

This chain uses TRBV18 with TRBJ1-1; no clear D. The CDR3 totals 15 residues. CDR1 and CDR2 (germline): KGHSH, LQKENI. V was pared by 3 bases and J by 5 bases, with 16 bases between. The CDR3 reads CASSPTDSTHTEAFF. Written as DNA, the CDR3 is TGTGCCAGCTCACCGACCGACTCTACCCATACTGAAGCTTTCTTT.

This chain joins TRBV5-8 and TRBJ1-5; maybe TRBD1 (5 bases). The V gene lost 4 bases and the J gene lost 0 bases, with 8 bases spanning the gap. The length of the CDR3 is 14 residues. Germline CDR1 is SGHTS and CDR2 is YDEGEE. The CDR3 DNA follows: TGTGCCAGCAGCCCTGGACATAGCAATCAGCCCCAGCATTTT. It translates to CASSPGHSNQPQHF.

The chain carries TRBV4-2 and TRBJ1-6, with D unclear. CDR1 LGHNA and CDR2 YNFKEQ come from the germline V gene. The CDR3 totals 16 residues. Trimming removed 2 bases at V and 6 bases at J, with 14 bases between. The CDR3 loop reads CASSQSRTAINSPLHF. The CDR3 DNA reads TGTGCCAGCAGCCAAAGCCGCACAGCCATTAATTCACCCCTCCACTTT.

The chain recombines TRBV7-3 with TRBJ2-2; possibly TRBD1 for D (6 bases). Trimming took 5 bases from V and 4 from J, leaving 17 bases between them. Germline CDR1 is SGHTA and CDR2 is FQGTGA. The CDR3 has 16 amino acids. The CDR3: CASSPGTGWGTGELFF. The CDR3 DNA sequence: TGTGCCAGCAGCCCGGGCACAGGGTGGGGCACCGGGGAGCTGTTTTTT.

Concerning this clone: Other DNA sequences in the sample encode the same CDR3. V gene TRBV9 combines with J gene TRBJ2-7, with D tentatively TRBD2 (5 bases). V lost 0 bases and J 3 bases, leaving 10 bases between the germline ends. This CDR3 region has 14 residues. Looked up from germline, CDR1 is SGDLS and CDR2 is YYNGEE. CDR3 amino acids: CASSVGAGGYEQYF. The CDR3 nucleotides read TGTGCCAGCAGCGTAGGGGCGGGTGGCTACGAGCAGTACTTC.

The chain employs TRBV2 and TRBJ2-3; 13 bases align to TRBD2. V shed 4 bases, J shed 0 bases, and the junction held 7 bases outside the gene matches. The CDR3 has 18 amino acids. Looked up from germline, CDR1 is SNHLY and CDR2 is FYNNEI. The CDR3 DNA reads as TGTGCCAGCAGTGCCGCGGGACTAGCGGGGCCTAGCACAGATACGCAGTATTTT. Protein product: CASSAAGLAGPSTDTQYF.

V and J are TRBV29-1 and TRBJ2-1; no clear D. V was trimmed by 0 bases and J by 8 bases, leaving 5 bases between them. Germline-derived CDR1 and CDR2 are SQVTM and ANQGSEA. This CDR3 has 11 amino acids. The CDR3 region is CSVEDLYEQFF. In DNA, the CDR3 is TGCAGCGTTGAAGATCTGTATGAGCAGTTCTTC.